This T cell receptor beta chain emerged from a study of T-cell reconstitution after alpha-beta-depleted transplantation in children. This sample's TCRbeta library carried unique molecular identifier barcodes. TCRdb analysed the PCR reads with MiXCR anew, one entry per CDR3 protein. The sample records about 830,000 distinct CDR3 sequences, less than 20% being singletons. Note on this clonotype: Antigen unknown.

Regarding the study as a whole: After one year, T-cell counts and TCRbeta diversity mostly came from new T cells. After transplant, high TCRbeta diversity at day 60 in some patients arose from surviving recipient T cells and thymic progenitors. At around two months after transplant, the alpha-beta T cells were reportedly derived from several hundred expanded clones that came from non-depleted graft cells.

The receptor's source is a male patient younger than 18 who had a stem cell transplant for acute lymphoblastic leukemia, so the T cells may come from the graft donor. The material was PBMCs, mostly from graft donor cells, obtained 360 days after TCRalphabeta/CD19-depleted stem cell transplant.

CDR3 sequence: CASSQGGRSSYEQYF. The CDR3 nucleotides are TGTGCCAGCAGCCAAGGCGGGAGGTCCTCCTACGAGCAGTACTTC. This chain connects TRBV3-1 to TRBJ2-7, with 8 bases aligning to TRBD2. The V segment lost 1 base and the J segment 0 bases; nucleotides outside the gene matches: 2. CDR1 and CDR2 from the germline V gene are LGHDT and YNNKEL (reference sequence). The CDR3 is 15 residues long.